Listed below are T cell receptor beta chains from one sample, sequenced in a study of lymphopenia after photon versus proton radiotherapy. Profiled with immunoSEQ multiplex PCR; TCRdb holds only in-frame clones, not every one. The top ten hold around 1.9% of the sample, which has roughly 63,000 clones, around 84% seen once. The sample consisted of peripheral blood, taken from a patient treated with proton-based radiotherapy. These receptors originate from a man in his 60s with pancreatic cancer. The CDR3 runs from the conserved cysteine through the conserved F or W. A D gene is named only where the DNA matches it firmly. Size is omitted from some rows. Given values are once, few, many or a class for expanded clones.

D: -
J: TRBJ2-2
size: -
V: TRBV7-9
DNA: TGTGCCAGCACTCGGACCGGGGAGCTGTTTTTT
CDR3: CASTRTGELFF

D: TRBD2
J: TRBJ2-1
size: -
V: TRBV27
DNA: TGTGCCAGCAGTCATGGACTAGCGGGACACAATGAGCAGTTCTTC
CDR3: CASSHGLAGHNEQFF

D: -
J: TRBJ1-4
size: -
V: TRBV13
DNA: TGTGCCAGCAGCTTGTCAGAGGGGGGTAATGAAAAACTGTTTTTT
CDR3: CASSLSEGGNEKLFF

D: -
J: TRBJ2-5
size: -
V: TRBV28
DNA: TGTGCCAGCAGTCGGCGGTTACAAGAGACCCAGTACTTC
CDR3: CASSRRLQETQYF

D: TRBD1
J: TRBJ1-5
size: -
V: TRBV19
DNA: TGTGCCAGTAGTGAGACAGGGAGCAATCAGCCCCAGCATTTT
CDR3: CASSETGSNQPQHF

D: -
J: TRBJ1-5
size: -
V: TRBV18
DNA: TGTGCCAGCTCCCAGGACAGAAATCAGCCCCAGCATTTT
CDR3: CASSQDRNQPQHF

D: -
J: TRBJ1-1
size: -
V: TRBV15
DNA: TGTGCCACCAGCAGAGATACGAACACTGAAGCTTTCTTT
CDR3: CATSRDTNTEAFF

D: -
J: TRBJ2-7
size: -
V: TRBV19
DNA: TGTGCCAGTAAAGGCAGGGACTCCTACGAGCAGTACTTC
CDR3: CASKGRDSYEQYF

D: TRBD2
J: TRBJ2-3
size: -
V: TRBV7-6
DNA: TGTGCCAGCAGCTACTCGCCCGAGCGGGAGGAAGTAGATACGCAGTATTTT
CDR3: CASSYSPEREEVDTQYF

D: TRBD2
J: TRBJ2-7
size: -
V: TRBV27
DNA: TGTGCCAGCAGTTTGGTGGGAGGGACCTACGAGCAGTACTTC
CDR3: CASSLVGGTYEQYF

D: TRBD2
J: TRBJ2-7
size: -
V: TRBV11-2
DNA: TGTGCCAGCAGCAGTTTAACGACTAGCGGGAGCTACGAGCAGTACTTC
CDR3: CASSSLTTSGSYEQYF

D: TRBD1
J: TRBJ2-2
size: -
V: TRBV7-8
DNA: TGTGCCAGCAGCTTAGAACGGACAGGGCCGAACACCGGGGAGCTGTTTTTT
CDR3: CASSLERTGPNTGELFF

D: TRBD2
J: TRBJ2-2
size: once
V: TRBV10-3
DNA: TGTGCCATCAGTGAGCTAGCGGGAGCCGGCGGGGAGCTGTTTTTT
CDR3: CAISELAGAGGELFF

D: TRBD2
J: TRBJ2-3
size: -
V: TRBV6-1
DNA: TGTGCCAGCAGCCAACTAGCGGGAGTGGGAAATACGCAGTATTTT
CDR3: CASSQLAGVGNTQYF

D: -
J: TRBJ2-3
size: -
V: TRBV6-1
DNA: TGTGCCAGCAGTGCTGGGACTGCTGGGGCAGATACGCAGTATTTT
CDR3: CASSAGTAGADTQYF

D: -
J: TRBJ2-7
size: few
V: TRBV6-1
DNA: TGTGCCAGCAGTTCCAGGGACGAGCAGTACTTC
CDR3: CASSSRDEQYF